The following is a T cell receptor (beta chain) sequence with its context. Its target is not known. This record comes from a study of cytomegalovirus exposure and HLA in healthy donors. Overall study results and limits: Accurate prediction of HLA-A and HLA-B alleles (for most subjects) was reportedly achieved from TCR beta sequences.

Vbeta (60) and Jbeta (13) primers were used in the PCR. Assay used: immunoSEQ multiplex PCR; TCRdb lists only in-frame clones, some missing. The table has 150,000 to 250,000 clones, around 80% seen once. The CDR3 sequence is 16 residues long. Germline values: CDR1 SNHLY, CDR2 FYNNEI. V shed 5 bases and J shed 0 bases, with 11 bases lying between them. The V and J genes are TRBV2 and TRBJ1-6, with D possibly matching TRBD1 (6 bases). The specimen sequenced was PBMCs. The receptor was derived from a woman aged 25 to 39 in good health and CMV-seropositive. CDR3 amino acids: CASSPDRSSYNSPLHF. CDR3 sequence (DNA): TGTGCCAGCAGTCCCGACAGGAGCTCCTATAATTCACCCCTCCACTTT.